This record concerns one T cell receptor beta chain sequence. The data belong to a study of T cell responses to AZD1222 COVID-19 vaccine. Assay: immunoSEQ multiplex PCR; the TCRdb copy retains only in-frame clones and omits some. The data hold roughly 120,000 clones, with 70% to 90% observed a single time. Germline V gene lookup returns CDR1 KGHSH and CDR2 LQKENI. The V end lost 3 bases, the J end lost 4 bases, and 12 bases lay between the germline ends. CDR3 length: 14 amino acids. Specimen: peripheral blood, collected on day 0 of MenACWY control vaccination. The genes are TRBV18 and TRBJ1-1, with D possibly matching TRBD1 (6 bases). This TCR was sampled from an adult in good health. Here the CDR3 reads CASSPSGAGTEAFF. CDR3 nucleotides: TGTGCCAGCTCACCGTCAGGGGCTGGCACTGAAGCTTTCTTT.